What follows is one T cell receptor (beta chain) and its context. The sample is drawn from a study of T cell changes during pregnancy in multiple sclerosis. The assay was immunoSEQ multiplex PCR, and TCRdb's table has in-frame clones only and misses some. The sample lists 60,000 or so clones; about 91% were seen once. The germline gives CDR1 LGHNA, CDR2 YSLEER. The CDR3 extends over 16 amino acids. The ends lost 1 base at V and 7 bases at J; junction bases unmatched: 10. The TCR sequence derives from a female donor with multiple sclerosis, enrolled in a pregnancy study. V gene TRBV4-3 combines with J gene TRBJ2-7; 10 bases match TRBD2. Sequencing was performed on peripheral blood, taken before pregnancy. The CDR3 DNA reads as TGCGCCAGCAGCCAAGGGACTAGCGGCTTCTTACGGGAGCAGTACTTC. Translated, it gives CASSQGTSGFLREQYF.